Following are 22 T cell receptor beta chains from one sample sequenced in a study of Graves' ophthalmopathy and Graves' hyperthyroidism. Amplification from RNA transcripts yielded the TCR beta CDR3 regions. First-round RT-PCR used HTBI primers; second-round multiplex PCR followed. One entry per CDR3 protein results from TCRdb running MiXCR on the multiplex PCR reads. The data hold about 1.1 million distinct CDR3 sequences, with about 38% observed a single time. The sequenced sample was peripheral blood or thyroid tissue (not recorded which). The receptors here all came from an adult man with Graves' hyperthyroidism.

Points on this clonotype: Compared with germline, one end of the junction differs, possibly owing to a read error. As DNA, the CDR3 is TGTGTCAGCAGTTATGGCGGACCCCTCGCCGAGCAGTACTTC. Translating gives CVSSYGGPLAEQYF. V gene TRBV6-5 combines with J gene TRBJ2-7, with unresolved D. Germline-derived CDR1 and CDR2 are MNHEY and SVGAGI. The CDR3 length is 14 residues.

This clonotype has a count of ten or more. This rearrangement joins TRBV15 to TRBJ1-1; tentative D call: TRBD1 (5 bases). CDR1 is LNHNV and CDR2 is YYDKDF in the germline V gene (reference sequence). The CDR3 extends over 16 amino acids. V was trimmed by 1 base and J by 0 bases, leaving 12 bases between them. The DNA of the CDR3 is TGTGCCACCAGCAGAGGGGGGGTGACAGTGAACACTGAAGCTTTCTTT. This sequence encodes CATSRGGVTVNTEAFF.

This clonotype was observed a handful of times. The chain recombines TRBV7-6 with TRBJ2-7; possible D gene TRBD2, 6 bases. V gave up 4 bases and J gave up 7 bases, with 17 bases separating them. Germline V gene sequence: CDR1 SGHVS, CDR2 FNYEAQ. The CDR3 is 14 amino acids. Written as DNA, the CDR3 is TGTGCCAGCAGCTACCAGGAGAGGGGAGGTGAGCAGTACTTC. This codes for CASSYQERGGEQYF.

This clonotype was recorded at least ten times. The V call is TRBV7-6, the J call TRBJ2-6, with 8 bases identical to TRBD1. The CDR3 has 18 residues. Germline trimming cut 5 bases from V and 1 base from J; bases unmatched to any gene: 10. Germline assignment: CDR1 SGHVS and CDR2 FNYEAQ. The CDR3 region is CASSSSTGERSGANVLTF. The CDR3, as DNA: TGTGCCAGCAGCAGCTCGACAGGGGAACGATCTGGGGCCAACGTCCTGACTTTC.

In regard to this clonotype: Since a much larger clone is just one base distant, this may be a read error. DNA for the CDR3: TGCGCCAGCAGCTCGGGACACGACTCTGGAAACACCATATATTTT. Protein product: CASSSGHDSGNTIYF. This chain connects TRBV5-1 to TRBJ1-3; possibly TRBD1 for D (6 bases). Trimming took 3 bases from V and 0 from J, leaving 10 bases between them. The CDR3 has 15 amino acids. CDR1 and CDR2 from the germline V gene are SGHRS and YFSETQ.

V gene TRBV11-2 combines with J gene TRBJ2-7; D is unresolved. This CDR3 is built from 13 residues. Per the germline V gene, CDR1 is SGHAT and CDR2 is FQNNGV. Trimming removed 5 bases at V and 2 bases at J, with 10 bases between. CDR3 nucleotide sequence: TGTGCCAGCAGCCGGGCCTTCCCCTACGAGCAGTACTTC. Protein: CASSRAFPYEQYF.

This clonotype was seen only once. The J gene is TRBJ1-5, the V gene TRBV12-3 or TRBV12-4; D is unresolved. The CDR3 extends over 10 amino acids. V was pared by 4 bases and J by 10 bases, with 5 bases between. The CDR3 protein is CASSYSPQHF. CDR3 bases: TGTGCCAGCAGTTACTCCCCCCAGCATTTT.

This clonotype was picked up many times. The rearrangement joins TRBV2 to TRBJ1-5, with D possibly matching TRBD1 (5 bases). V lost 4 bases, J lost 6 bases, and 10 bases lay in between. The CDR3 totals 13 residues. Germline CDR1 SNHLY, CDR2 FYNNEI. CDR3: CASSARGTQPQHF. CDR3 nucleotides: TGTGCCAGCAGTGCGCGCGGGACTCAGCCCCAGCATTTT.

This rearrangement joins TRBV5-1 to TRBJ1-1; 10 nucleotides line up with TRBD1. Germline V CDR1 and CDR2: SGHRS, YFSETQ. There are 15 residues in the CDR3. The trim removed 4 bases at V and 5 bases at J, leaving 8 bases unmatched. CDR3 sequence reads: CASSTQTGGDTEAFF. As DNA, the CDR3 is TGCGCCAGCAGCACGCAGACAGGGGGCGATACTGAAGCTTTCTTT.

This sequence joins TRBV2 and TRBJ1-5, with 8 bases that match TRBD1. This CDR3 is built from 13 residues. Trimming removed 4 bases from V and 11 bases from J; junction bases left unmatched: 7. Germline V gene sequence: CDR1 SNHLY, CDR2 FYNNEI. CDR3 nucleotide sequence: TGTGCCAGCAGTGTCCAGGACAGGGCGACCCAGCATTTT. It is translated as CASSVQDRATQHF.

The chain employs TRBV20-1 and TRBJ2-7, with TRBD2 matching over 7 bases. V shed 4 bases and J 2 bases; nucleotides not matched to a gene: 11. The CDR3 extends over 15 amino acids. Germline CDR1 and CDR2: DFQATT and SNEGSKA (reference sequence). CDR3: CSATPPAGAPYEQYF. CDR3 bases: TGCAGTGCTACCCCACCCGCGGGAGCTCCCTACGAGCAGTACTTC.

Ten or more counts support this clonotype. The gene calls are TRBV5-1 and TRBJ1-6; 9 positions agree with TRBD1. The CDR3 runs to 15 residues. V lost 5 bases and J lost 8; bases outside the gene matches: 8. Per germline, CDR1 SGHRS and CDR2 YFSETQ. The CDR3 region has the DNA TGCGCCAGCAGTCACGGACAGGGGCCGGATTCACCCCTCCACTTT. Amino acid sequence: CASSHGQGPDSPLHF. Together with reference TRBV5-1 and TRBJ1-6, the CDR3 gives the full variable domain: KAGVTQTPRYLIKTRGQQVTLSCSPISGHRSVSWYQQTPGQGLQFLFEYFSETQRNKGNFPGRFSGRQFSNSRSEMNVSTLELGDSALYLCASSHGQGPDSPLHFGNGTRLTVT.

This clonotype was seen at least ten times. The V gene is TRBV4-3, the J gene TRBJ2-7; D not certain. V lost 1 base, J lost 4 bases, and 8 bases lay in between. The length of the CDR3 is 13 residues. CDR1 LGHNA and CDR2 YSLEER come from the germline V gene. CDR3 in amino acids: CASSQGREYEQYF. CDR3 coding DNA: TGCGCCAGCAGCCAAGGTCGTGAGTACGAGCAGTACTTC.

This clonotype occurred a few times. One base away lies a much larger clone, so this may be a sequencing read error. This sequence joins TRBV29-1 and TRBJ1-2; the match to TRBD1 covers 7 bases. V lost 0 bases and J lost 7; bases outside the gene matches: 2. Germline V gene lookup returns CDR1 SQVTM and CDR2 ANQGSEA. The CDR3 is made up of 12 amino acids. For the CDR3, the DNA is TGCAGCGTTGAAGAAGGGGGCTTTGGCTACACCTTC. Its translation: CSVEEGGFGYTF.

This clonotype was detected many times. V and J are TRBV19 and TRBJ1-5; D is uncertain. Germline V gene data show CDR1 as LNHDA and CDR2 as SQIVND (reference sequence). CDR3 length equals 14 residues. Between the trimmed V and J ends, which lost 6 bases and 1 base, there was a span of 10 bases. The CDR3 DNA is TGTGCCAGTAGATCAAGAATGAGCAATCAGCCCCAGCATTTT. Its translation: CASRSRMSNQPQHF.

This clonotype was seen many times. The gene calls are TRBV9 and TRBJ1-2, with D possibly matching TRBD1 (5 bases). The V gene lost 4 bases and the J gene lost 3 bases, with 16 bases spanning the gap. The V gene's germline CDR1 is SGDLS and CDR2 YYNGEE. This CDR3 is 15 amino acids long. DNA of the CDR3: TGTGCCAGCAGCACAAACGGAGGGGCCTACTATGGCTACACCTTC. Protein sequence: CASSTNGGAYYGYTF.

This clonotype was observed a handful of times. The junction and the germline gene differ at one end; a read error may be behind it. CDR3 coding DNA: TGTGCCAACAGCTATATCCGAGGGGGAGGCGAGCAGTACTTC. As protein: CANSYIRGGGEQYF. The chain combines TRBV11-2 with TRBJ2-7; D may be TRBD1 or TRBD2 (6 bases each). The CDR3 loop spans 14 amino acids. CDR1 is SGHAT, CDR2 FQNNGV, per germline. Variable domain in full (rest from reference TRBV11-2 and TRBJ2-7): EAGVAQSPRYKIIEKRQSVAFWCNPISGHATLYWYQQILGQGPKLLIQFQNNGVVDDSQLPKDRFSAERLKGVDSTLKIQPAKLEDSAVYLCANSYIRGGGEQYFGPGTRLTVT.

This clonotype has just a few counts. The chain employs TRBV20-1 and TRBJ2-5; D gene unclear. CDR3 size: 12 residues. Trimming took 5 bases from V and 5 from J, leaving 12 bases between them. CDR1 and CDR2 (germline): DFQATT, SNEGSKA (reference sequence). The CDR3 here is CSARRPAETQYF. The CDR3 DNA sequence: TGCAGTGCTCGCAGGCCTGCCGAGACCCAGTACTTC.

This clonotype was found once. The gene calls are TRBV7-9 and TRBJ1-6, with TRBD1 identical over 11 bases. Germline values: CDR1 SEHNR, CDR2 FQNEAQ (reference sequence). The CDR3 is made up of 18 amino acids. V gave up 5 bases and J gave up 7 bases; unmatched junction bases: 13. The CDR3 region has the DNA TGTGCCAGCAGCCCCATCGGGACAGGGGGAATCGGAAATTCACCCCTCCACTTT. Translation: CASSPIGTGGIGNSPLHF.

For this clonotype: A much bigger clone sits one base away, suggesting this may be a read error. This chain connects TRBV19 to TRBJ1-5, with a weak D call TRBD1 (5 bases). Germline V gives CDR1 LNHDA, CDR2 SQIVND (reference sequence). Between the trimmed V and J ends, which lost 4 bases and 2 bases, there was a span of 27 bases. This CDR3 has 20 residues. Here the CDR3 reads CASSTWGIGSVVPGNQPQHF. Here the CDR3 DNA reads TGTGCCAGTAGTACGTGGGGGATCGGGTCGGTTGTTCCAGGCAATCAGCCCCAGCATTTT.

This chain links TRBV19 with TRBJ2-3; 11 positions match TRBD1. CDR3 length equals 16 residues. CDR1 is LNHDA and CDR2 is SQIVND in the germline V gene (reference sequence). Trimming took 6 bases from V and 4 from J; bases not matched to a gene: 9. The CDR3 coding sequence is TGTGCCAGTAGGCCGTCCCCGGGACAGGGGGCAGATACGCAGTATTTT. This sequence encodes CASRPSPGQGADTQYF.

The gene calls are TRBV6-2 or TRBV6-3 and TRBJ2-7; no definite D call. This CDR3 is 17 amino acids long. Trimming removed 2 bases at V and 7 bases at J, with 24 bases between. Germline CDR1 reads MNHEY; CDR2 reads SVGEGT. The CDR3 region is CASSYTKSGETVREQYF. The CDR3 DNA sequence: TGTGCCAGCAGTTACACCAAAAGTGGCGAGACCGTGAGGGAGCAGTACTTC.